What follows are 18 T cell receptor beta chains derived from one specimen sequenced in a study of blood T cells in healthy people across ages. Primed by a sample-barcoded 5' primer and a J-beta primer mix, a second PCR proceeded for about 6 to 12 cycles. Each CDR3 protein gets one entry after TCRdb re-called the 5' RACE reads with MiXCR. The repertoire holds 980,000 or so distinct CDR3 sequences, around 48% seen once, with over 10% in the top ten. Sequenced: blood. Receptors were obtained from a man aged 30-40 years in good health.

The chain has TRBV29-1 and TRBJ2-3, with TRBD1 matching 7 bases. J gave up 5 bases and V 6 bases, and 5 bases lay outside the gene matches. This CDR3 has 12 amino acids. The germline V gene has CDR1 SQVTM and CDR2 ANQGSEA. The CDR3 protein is CSVSTGEDTQYF. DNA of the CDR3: TGCAGCGTATCTACAGGGGAAGATACGCAGTATTTT.

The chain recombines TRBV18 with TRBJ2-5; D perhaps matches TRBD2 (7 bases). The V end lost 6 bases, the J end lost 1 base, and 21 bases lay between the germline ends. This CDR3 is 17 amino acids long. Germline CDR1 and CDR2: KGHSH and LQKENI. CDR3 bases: TGTGCCAGCTCCCCGATCATCGGCGGGGGCCTCCAAGAGACCCAGTACTTC. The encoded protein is CASSPIIGGGLQETQYF.

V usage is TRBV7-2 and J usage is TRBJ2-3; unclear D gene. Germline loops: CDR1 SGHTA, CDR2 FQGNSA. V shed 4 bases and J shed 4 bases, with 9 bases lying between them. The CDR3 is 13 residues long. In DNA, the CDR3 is TGTGCCAGCAGCTCCCCTACCTCAGATACGCAGTATTTT. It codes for CASSSPTSDTQYF.

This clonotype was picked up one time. Here the CDR3 DNA reads TGTGCCACCAGTGCCTATGGGCACGGACAAGAGACCCAGTACTTC. This sequence encodes CATSAYGHGQETQYF. This sequence joins TRBV24-1 and TRBJ2-5; no firm D call. Per the germline V gene, CDR1 is KGHDR and CDR2 is SFDVKD. V lost 5 bases to trimming and J lost 2 bases, with 14 bases between them. The CDR3 is 15 residues long.

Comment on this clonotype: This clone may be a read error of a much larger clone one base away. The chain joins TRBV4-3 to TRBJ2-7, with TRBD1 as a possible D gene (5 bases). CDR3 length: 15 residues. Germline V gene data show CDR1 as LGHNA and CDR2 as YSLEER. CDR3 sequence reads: CVSSQDADTIYEQYF. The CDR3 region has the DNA TGCGTCAGCAGCCAAGATGCGGACACAATTTACGAGCAGTACTTC.

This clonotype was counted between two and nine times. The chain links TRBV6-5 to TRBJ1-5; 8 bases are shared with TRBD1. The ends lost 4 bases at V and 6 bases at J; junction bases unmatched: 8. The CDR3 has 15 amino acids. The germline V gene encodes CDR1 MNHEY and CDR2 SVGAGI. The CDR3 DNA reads TGTGCCAGCAGTTCCGGACAGGGCGGGAGTCAGCCCCAGCATTTT. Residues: CASSSGQGGSQPQHF.

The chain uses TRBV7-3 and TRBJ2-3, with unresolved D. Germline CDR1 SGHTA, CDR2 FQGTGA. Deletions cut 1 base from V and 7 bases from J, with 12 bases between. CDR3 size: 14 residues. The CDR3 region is CASSLIPLSNTQYF. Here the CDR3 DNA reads TGTGCCAGCAGCTTAATCCCGCTTAGCAATACGCAGTATTTT. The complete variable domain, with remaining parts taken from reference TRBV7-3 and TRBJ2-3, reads GAGVSQTPSNKVTEKGKYVELRCDPISGHTALYWYRQSLGQGPEFLIYFQGTGAADDSGLPNDRFFAVRPEGSVSTLKIQRTERGDSAVYLCASSLIPLSNTQYFGPGTRLTVL.

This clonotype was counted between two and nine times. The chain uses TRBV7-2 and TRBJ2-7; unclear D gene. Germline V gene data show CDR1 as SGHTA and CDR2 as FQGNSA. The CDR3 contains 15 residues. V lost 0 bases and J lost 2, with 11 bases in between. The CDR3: CASSLAWPGAYEQYF. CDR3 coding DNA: TGTGCCAGCAGCTTAGCGTGGCCTGGGGCCTACGAGCAGTACTTC.

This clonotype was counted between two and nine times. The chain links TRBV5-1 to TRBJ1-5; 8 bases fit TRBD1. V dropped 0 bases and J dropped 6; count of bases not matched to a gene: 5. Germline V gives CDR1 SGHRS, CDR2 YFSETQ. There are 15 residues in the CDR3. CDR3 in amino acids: CASSLDAGGLQPQHF. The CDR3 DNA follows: TGCGCCAGCAGCTTGGATGCAGGGGGCCTTCAGCCCCAGCATTTT.

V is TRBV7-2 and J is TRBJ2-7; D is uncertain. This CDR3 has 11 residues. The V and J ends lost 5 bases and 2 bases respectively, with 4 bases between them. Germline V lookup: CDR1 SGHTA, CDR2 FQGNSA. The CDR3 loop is CTSSRTYEQYF. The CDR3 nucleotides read TGTACCAGCAGCCGTACCTACGAGCAGTACTTC.

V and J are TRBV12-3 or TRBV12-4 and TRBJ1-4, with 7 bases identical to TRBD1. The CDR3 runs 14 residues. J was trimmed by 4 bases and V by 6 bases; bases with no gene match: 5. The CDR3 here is CASRAGGNNEKLFF. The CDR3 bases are TGTGCCAGCAGGGCAGGGGGGAATAATGAAAAACTGTTTTTT.

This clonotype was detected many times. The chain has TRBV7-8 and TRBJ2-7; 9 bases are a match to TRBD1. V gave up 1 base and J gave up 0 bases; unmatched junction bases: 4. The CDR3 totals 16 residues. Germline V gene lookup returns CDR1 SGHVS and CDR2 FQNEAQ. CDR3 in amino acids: CASSLGDRVSSYEQYF. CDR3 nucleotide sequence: TGTGCCAGCAGCTTAGGGGACAGGGTGAGCTCCTACGAGCAGTACTTC.

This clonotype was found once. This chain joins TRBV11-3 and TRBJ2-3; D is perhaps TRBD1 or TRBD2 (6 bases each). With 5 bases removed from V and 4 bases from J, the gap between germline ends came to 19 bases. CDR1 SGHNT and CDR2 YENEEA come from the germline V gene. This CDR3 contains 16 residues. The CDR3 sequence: CASSLWTTRGADTQYF. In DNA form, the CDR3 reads TGTGCCAGCAGCCTGTGGACTACTAGGGGGGCAGATACGCAGTATTTT.

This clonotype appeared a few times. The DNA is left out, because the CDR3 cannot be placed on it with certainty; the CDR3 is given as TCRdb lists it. The CDR3 region is CASSRPGVGQGADSTNEKLFF. The chain recombines TRBV21-1 with TRBJ1-4; the DNA was not compared with TRBD1, the D call given in the table. TRBV21-1 is tagged as a pseudogene. The CDR3 is 21 residues long, counting both termini.

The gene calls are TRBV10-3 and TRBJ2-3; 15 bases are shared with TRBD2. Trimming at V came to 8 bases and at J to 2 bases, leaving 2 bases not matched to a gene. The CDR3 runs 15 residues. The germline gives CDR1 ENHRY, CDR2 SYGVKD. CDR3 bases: TGTGCCATCGGGACTAGCGGGGGGACCACAGATACGCAGTATTTT. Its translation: CAIGTSGGTTDTQYF.

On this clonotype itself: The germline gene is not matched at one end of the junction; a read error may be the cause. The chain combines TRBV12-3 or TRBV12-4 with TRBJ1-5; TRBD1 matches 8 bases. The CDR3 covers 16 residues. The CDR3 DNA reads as TGTGCCGGCAGTCCCCTTAGTGGACAGGGCCCTCAGCCCCAGCATTTT. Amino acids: CAGSPLSGQGPQPQHF.

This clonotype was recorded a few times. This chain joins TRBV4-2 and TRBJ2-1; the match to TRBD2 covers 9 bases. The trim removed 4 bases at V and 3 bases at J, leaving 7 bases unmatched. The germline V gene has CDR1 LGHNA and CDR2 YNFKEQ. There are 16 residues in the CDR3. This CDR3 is CASSPLGLASYNEQFF. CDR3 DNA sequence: TGTGCCAGCAGCCCCCTGGGACTAGCAAGCTACAATGAGCAGTTCTTC.

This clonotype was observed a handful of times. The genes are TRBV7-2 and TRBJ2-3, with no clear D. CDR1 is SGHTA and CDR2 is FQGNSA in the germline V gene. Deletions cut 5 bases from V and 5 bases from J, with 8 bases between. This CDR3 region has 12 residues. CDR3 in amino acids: CASSPYEDTQYF. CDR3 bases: TGTGCCAGCAGCCCCTATGAAGATACGCAGTATTTT.